This T cell receptor beta chain was profiled in a study of blood T cell repertoires in COVID-19. Some clones are missing from TCRdb's copy, which holds only in-frame ones; the method was immunoSEQ multiplex PCR. The profile shows just under 80,000 clones, about 80% of them singletons. Germline CDR1 is SGHRS and CDR2 is YFSETQ. The CDR3 runs 17 residues. V trimming: 4 bases; J trimming: 3 bases; junction bases outside the gene matches: 15. Input material: peripheral blood. The chain uses TRBV5-1 and TRBJ1-1, with TRBD1 matching over 7 bases. The clonotype originates from a woman between 70 and 85 years old with acute or convalescent COVID-19. CDR3 region: CASSPLKGANVDTEAFF. DNA for the CDR3: TGCGCCAGCAGCCCCTTGAAGGGGGCTAACGTTGACACTGAAGCTTTCTTT.